The 29 T cell receptor beta chains below all came from one sample that was sequenced in a study of blood T cell repertoires in COVID-19. Data came from immunoSEQ multiplex PCR; TCRdb stores just in-frame clones and leaves some out. The table shows 99,000 or so clones, with approximately 83% occurring only once. Sequences were obtained from peripheral blood. These receptors were taken from a woman aged 80 or over with active or convalescent COVID-19.

This chain connects TRBV11-2 to TRBJ1-4, with D possibly being TRBD1 (5 bases). There are 14 residues in the CDR3. The germline V gene has CDR1 SGHAT and CDR2 FQNNGV. V was shortened by 5 bases and J by 8 bases, with 15 bases between the two germline ends. CDR3 in DNA: TGTGCCAGCAGCCGAAGGGGCGCTGGGGAAAAACTGTTTTTT. Translated: CASSRRGAGEKLFF.

V is TRBV10-3 and J is TRBJ2-2; 11 bases align to TRBD2. Looked up from germline, CDR1 is ENHRY and CDR2 is SYGVKD. This CDR3 region has 13 residues. Trimming took 8 bases from V and 6 from J; bases not matched to a gene: 2. The CDR3 DNA follows: TGTGCCATCCAGGGACTAGCGGCCGGGGAGCTGTTTTTT. This codes for CAIQGLAAGELFF.

CDR3 residues: CASSFRTETITLISYNSPLHF. The CDR3 coding sequence is TGTGCCAGCAGTTTCCGGACAGAGACTATCACACTGATCTCCTATAATTCACCCCTCCACTTT. The chain carries TRBV28 and TRBJ1-6; D possibly corresponds to TRBD1 (6 bases). With 3 bases removed from V and 0 bases from J, the gap between germline ends came to 24 bases. The CDR3 totals 21 residues. Germline CDR1 MDHEN, CDR2 SYDVKM.

The V and J genes are TRBV6-5 and TRBJ1-2, with 10 bases that match TRBD1. The CDR3 contains 15 residues. From germline, CDR1 is MNHEY and CDR2 SVGAGI. After removal of 5 bases from V and 0 bases from J, the junction contained 3 bases not matched to a gene. In DNA form, the CDR3 reads TGTGCCAGCAGTCGAGGACAGGGGGCTAACTATGGCTACACCTTC. Its protein is CASSRGQGANYGYTF.

The rearrangement joins TRBV28 to TRBJ1-1, with TRBD1 matching 7 bases. Germline V CDR1 and CDR2: MDHEN, SYDVKM. J lost 1 base, V lost 8 bases, and 19 bases had no gene match. The CDR3 sequence is 18 residues long. The CDR3 nucleotides are TGTGCCAGCTATTCTGGTTTAGGCAGACAGGGAAGGAACACTGAAGCTTTCTTT. Protein: CASYSGLGRQGRNTEAFF.

This clone was seen more than once but under ten times. The chain combines TRBV2 with TRBJ1-5; 7 bases align to TRBD1. The V and J ends lost 6 bases and 0 bases, in that order; junction bases with no gene match: 5. Germline V gene lookup returns CDR1 SNHLY and CDR2 FYNNEI. CDR3 length equals 15 residues. The CDR3 here is CASRTRQGSNQPQHF. The CDR3 DNA is TGTGCCAGCAGAACTAGACAGGGTAGCAATCAGCCCCAGCATTTT.

The V gene is TRBV6-6, the J gene TRBJ1-3; TRBD1 is a possible D gene (6 bases). CDR1 is MNHNY and CDR2 is SVGAGI in the germline V gene (reference sequence). The CDR3 length is 15 residues. Trimming pared 2 bases from V and 2 bases from J, leaving 10 bases between. CDR3 nucleotides: TGTGCCAGCAGTTACATGACAGGACCTGGAAACACCATATATTTT. Amino acid sequence: CASSYMTGPGNTIYF.

This chain links TRBV18 with TRBJ1-2, with D hard to call. The CDR3 runs to 14 residues. Trimming left V 3 bases short and J 7 bases short, with 15 bases between. Per the germline V gene, CDR1 is KGHSH and CDR2 is LQKENI. The CDR3 here is CASSPDQSSTGYTF. The CDR3 coding sequence is TGTGCCAGCTCACCTGACCAATCTAGTACTGGCTACACCTTC.

The genes are TRBV30 and TRBJ1-2; 7 nucleotides align to TRBD1. Germline CDR1 reads GTSNPN; CDR2 reads SVGIG (reference sequence). The V segment lost 6 bases and the J segment 8 bases; nucleotides outside the gene matches: 15. This CDR3 is built from 14 residues. The CDR3 sequence is CACRTGRGLDGYTF. Here the CDR3 DNA reads TGTGCCTGCCGGACGGGCAGGGGGTTGGACGGCTACACCTTC.

The chain combines TRBV28 with TRBJ1-2, with D maybe TRBD1 (6 bases). From germline, CDR1 is MDHEN and CDR2 SYDVKM. There are 13 residues in the CDR3. The germline V and J ends were trimmed by 6 bases and 3 bases, with 11 bases remaining between them. CDR3 sequence (DNA): TGTGCCAGCAGGCGAGGGGGGGACTATGGCTACACCTTC. Translation gives CASRRGGDYGYTF.

This clone was counted ten times or more. The chain joins TRBV30 to TRBJ1-2; no clear D gene. Germline assignment: CDR1 GTSNPN and CDR2 SVGIG (reference sequence). The CDR3 has 11 residues. With 0 bases removed from V and 7 bases from J, the gap between germline ends came to 6 bases. The CDR3 nucleotides read TGTGCCTGGAGTGTGGGGAGTGGCTACACCTTC. Amino acids: CAWSVGSGYTF.

This sequence joins TRBV28 and TRBJ2-7; TRBD2 matches 8 bases. The CDR3 length is 16 residues. The ends lost 7 bases at V and 7 bases at J; junction bases unmatched: 18. Germline V lookup: CDR1 MDHEN, CDR2 SYDVKM. CDR3 nucleotide sequence: TGTGCCAGCAACCAACACAGCGGGGGAGACCCACTAGAGCAGTACTTC. As protein: CASNQHSGGDPLEQYF.

This rearrangement joins TRBV19 to TRBJ1-5; TRBD1 matches at 8 bases. The CDR3 has 16 residues. With V trimmed by 3 bases and J by 6 bases, 10 bases remained unmatched. Germline V gene data show CDR1 as LNHDA and CDR2 as SQIVND (reference sequence). CDR3 nucleotides: TGTGCCAGTAGTATGATATTACGACAGGGGAGTCAGCCCCAGCATTTT. Protein product: CASSMILRQGSQPQHF.

The V gene is TRBV5-1, the J gene TRBJ2-1; 10 positions match TRBD2. The ends lost 4 bases at V and 2 bases at J; junction bases unmatched: 6. Germline CDR1 SGHRS, CDR2 YFSETQ. The CDR3 is made up of 16 amino acids. CDR3: CASSILGTSAYNEQFF. As DNA, the CDR3 is TGCGCCAGCAGCATACTCGGGACTAGCGCCTACAATGAGCAGTTCTTC.

The chain couples TRBV5-1 to TRBJ1-6; TRBD1 might be the D (5 bases). CDR3 length: 16 residues. Looked up from germline, CDR1 is SGHRS and CDR2 is YFSETQ. V gave up 4 bases and J gave up 7 bases, with 18 bases separating them. The CDR3 coding sequence is TGCGCCAGCAGCCTTCTGGGGGGACGGGGGAATTCACCCCTCCACTTT. Translated: CASSLLGGRGNSPLHF.

The chain employs TRBV2 and TRBJ2-4; 7 bases agree with TRBD2. The CDR3 is 14 amino acids. Germline CDR1 reads SNHLY; CDR2 reads FYNNEI. V was pared by 8 bases and J by 6 bases, with 10 bases of the junction left unmatched. The CDR3 nucleotides read TGTGCCAGCGCTTGGGGGGGAGGTGGAAACATTCAGTACTTC. Its protein is CASAWGGGGNIQYF.

The chain couples TRBV5-4 to TRBJ1-1, with a possible D match to TRBD1 (5 bases). Trimming pared 2 bases from V and 1 base from J, leaving 12 bases between. This CDR3 spans 15 amino acids. Per the germline V gene, CDR1 is SGHNT and CDR2 is YYREEE (reference sequence). CDR3 sequence: CASSFVTAKNTEAFF. The CDR3 DNA reads as TGTGCCAGCAGCTTCGTGACAGCCAAGAACACTGAAGCTTTCTTT.

The rearrangement links TRBV5-1 to TRBJ2-3; 8 bases fit TRBD1. CDR3 length: 18 residues. Germline CDR1 reads SGHRS; CDR2 reads YFSETQ. V trimming: 0 bases; J trimming: 3 bases; junction bases outside the gene matches: 12. The CDR3, as DNA: TGCGCCAGCAGCTTGGACAGGGGGAGACCCATCAGTACAGATACGCAGTATTTT. As protein: CASSLDRGRPISTDTQYF.

The chain employs TRBV10-2 and TRBJ2-2; 9 bases are shared with TRBD2. CDR1 WSHSY and CDR2 SAAADI come from the germline V gene. This CDR3 has 16 amino acids. Trimming took 1 base from V and 5 from J; bases not matched to a gene: 5. The CDR3 here is CASSEFRGGATGELFF. The CDR3 bases are TGCGCCAGCAGTGAGTTTCGCGGGGGGGCAACCGGGGAGCTGTTTTTT.

The J gene is TRBJ2-3, the V gene TRBV15, with a tentative D call TRBD2 (5 bases). V dropped 5 bases and J dropped 8 bases, with 17 bases sitting between them. Germline CDR1 and CDR2: LNHNV and YYDKDF (reference sequence). This CDR3 is 14 amino acids long. The CDR3, as DNA: TGTGCCACCAGCCCTGAGAGGCGGGTGGGTACGCAGTATTTT. Translation: CATSPERRVGTQYF.

The chain is built from TRBV14 and TRBJ1-2; D might be TRBD1 (5 bases). Trimming removed 1 base at V and 5 bases at J, with 8 bases between. This CDR3 spans 13 amino acids. The germline V gene has CDR1 SGHDN and CDR2 FVKESK. CDR3 region: CASSQGRGYGYTF. The CDR3 DNA sequence: TGTGCCAGCAGCCAAGGGAGGGGATATGGCTACACCTTC.

J is TRBJ2-1 and V is TRBV19; D gene ambiguous. From germline, CDR1 is LNHDA and CDR2 SQIVND (reference sequence). The V gene lost 3 bases and the J gene lost 0 bases, with 6 bases spanning the gap. The CDR3 has 14 amino acids. For the CDR3, the DNA is TGTGCCAGTAGTATTGCGGTCTCCTACAATGAGCAGTTCTTC. Protein: CASSIAVSYNEQFF.

This clone occurred once. DNA for the CDR3: TGTGCCATCAGTGATTTTGGGGCGGGAGACCAAGAGACCCAGTACTTC. Protein: CAISDFGAGDQETQYF. The chain combines TRBV10-3 with TRBJ2-5; 7 nucleotides match TRBD2. Germline assignment: CDR1 ENHRY and CDR2 SYGVKD. The CDR3 runs 16 residues. V lost 3 bases and J lost 0; bases outside the gene matches: 7.

The CDR3 DNA is TGTGCCAGCAGCTTAGTTGGGGAGGGGCAGGCCCCCTCTGGAAACACCATATATTTT. Residues: CASSLVGEGQAPSGNTIYF. V is TRBV7-2 and J is TRBJ1-3; D possibly corresponds to TRBD1 (5 bases). The CDR3 consists of 19 residues. Trimming left V 1 base short and J 0 bases short, with 19 bases between. Germline V lookup: CDR1 SGHTA, CDR2 FQGNSA.

The CDR3 DNA is TGTGCCAGCAGTTACACGCGGGCAACCTACGAGCAGTACTTC. This codes for CASSYTRATYEQYF. V is TRBV6-5 and J is TRBJ2-7; tentatively, D is TRBD2 (5 bases). V was shortened by 2 bases and J by 2 bases, with 10 bases between the two germline ends. The CDR3 totals 14 residues. CDR1 is MNHEY and CDR2 is SVGAGI in the germline V gene.

This clone appeared a few times. The chain links TRBV7-9 to TRBJ2-2, with TRBD2 identical over 10 bases. CDR1 is SEHNR and CDR2 is FQNEAQ in the germline V gene (reference sequence). The CDR3 consists of 18 residues. The V gene end was trimmed by 2 bases and the J gene end by 4 bases; junction bases not matched to a gene: 10. The CDR3 loop reads CASSLRSSASGSTGELFF. The CDR3 DNA reads TGTGCCAGCAGCTTACGGTCATCGGCTAGCGGGAGCACCGGGGAGCTGTTTTTT.

This clone was observed a single time. The chain joins TRBV6-4 to TRBJ2-3; 7 bases map to TRBD1. With 0 bases clipped from V and 8 bases from J, the junction kept 5 bases outside the gene matches. This CDR3 has 14 residues. Germline assignment: CDR1 MRHNA and CDR2 SNTAGT. The CDR3 protein is CASSDSGGYGTQYF. The CDR3, as DNA: TGTGCCAGCAGTGACTCAGGGGGCTATGGTACGCAGTATTTT.

The gene calls are TRBV12-3 or TRBV12-4 and TRBJ2-1, with 7 bases that match TRBD1. This CDR3 comprises 12 residues. V was pared by 4 bases and J by 7 bases, with 1 base of the junction left unmatched. The CDR3 spells CASSSQGNEQFF. The CDR3 bases are TGTGCCAGCAGTTCACAGGGGAATGAGCAGTTCTTC.

This clone was picked up a small number of times. V and J are TRBV6-1 and TRBJ1-2; possible D gene TRBD1, 5 bases. CDR1 MNHNS and CDR2 SASEGT come from the germline V gene. Between the trimmed V and J ends, which lost 3 bases and 5 bases, there was a span of 16 bases. This CDR3 contains 15 residues. For the CDR3, the DNA is TGTGCCAGCAGTGACGGAGGGACGTCGGATTATGGCTACACCTTC. Translation gives CASSDGGTSDYGYTF.